The 22 T cell receptor beta chains presented below share a single source sample, sequenced in a study of cytomegalovirus exposure and HLA in healthy donors. PCR employed 60 Vbeta and 13 Jbeta primers. The protocol was immunoSEQ multiplex PCR, while the TCRdb copy is restricted to in-frame clones and leaves out a portion. Recorded for this sample: 50,000 to 70,000 clones. The source material was PBMCs. Every receptor here comes from a man in his forties or fifties in good health and CMV-seropositive.

A remark on this clone: A junction boundary mismatches the germline segment, possibly from a read error. This sequence joins TRBV7-7 and TRBJ2-7; 9 nucleotides line up with TRBD1. CDR1 is SSHAT, CDR2 FNYEAQ, per germline (reference sequence). This CDR3 is 15 amino acids long. The CDR3 sequence: CASSRTGGKSDEQYF. The CDR3 nucleotides are TGTGCTAGCAGCCGCACAGGGGGCAAATCTGACGAGCAGTACTTC.

The chain employs TRBV6-5 and TRBJ1-6; possible D gene TRBD1, 5 bases. The V end was cut by 10 bases, the J end by 7 bases, with 14 bases between. This CDR3 is built from 13 residues. Germline loops: CDR1 MNHEY, CDR2 SVGAGI. DNA of the CDR3: TGTGCCACCCAGGGCTTCGAGAATTCACCCCTCCACTTT. Translating gives CATQGFENSPLHF.

The gene calls are TRBV7-9 and TRBJ2-1, with TRBD1 matching 12 bases. J was trimmed by 7 bases and V by 4 bases; bases with no gene match: 5. Germline V lookup: CDR1 SEHNR, CDR2 FQNEAQ (reference sequence). CDR3 length equals 15 residues. In nucleotides, the CDR3 is TGTGCCAGCAGCTCCCGGGACAGGGGGCTGAATGAGCAGTTCTTC. It specifies CASSSRDRGLNEQFF.

V is TRBV29-1 and J is TRBJ1-1; a possible D gene is TRBD1 (5 bases). V was clipped by 7 bases and J by 1 base, with 19 bases between them. The CDR3 covers 15 residues. The V gene's germline CDR1 is SQVTM and CDR2 ANQGSEA. CDR3 coding DNA: TGCAGCGCCGCGGGGGGTGGCAGGGAGAACACTGAAGCTTTCTTT. It translates to CSAAGGGRENTEAFF.

The chain carries TRBV9 and TRBJ1-1; D not certain. The ends were cut back, 2 bases at V and 0 bases at J, with 5 bases in the middle. Germline V CDR1 and CDR2: SGDLS, YYNGEE. This CDR3 region has 13 residues. The CDR3 protein is CASSVALNTEAFF. CDR3 in DNA: TGTGCCAGCAGCGTTGCGTTGAACACTGAAGCTTTCTTT.

The chain is built from TRBV7-9 and TRBJ2-3; perhaps TRBD1 as D (6 bases). CDR1 and CDR2 from the germline V gene are SEHNR and FQNEAQ (reference sequence). Trimming left V 5 bases short and J 1 base short, with 13 bases between. This CDR3 contains 15 residues. CDR3 residues: CASSTGTGRTDTQYF. CDR3 in DNA: TGTGCCAGCAGCACAGGGACGGGACGCACAGATACGCAGTATTTT.

The rearrangement links TRBV5-1 to TRBJ2-7, with D perhaps matching TRBD1 (5 bases). The CDR3 is made up of 13 amino acids. Germline CDR1 SGHRS, CDR2 YFSETQ. V shed 4 bases and J shed 6 bases, with 14 bases lying between them. CDR3 amino acids: CASSPEGAPEQYF. Here the CDR3 DNA reads TGCGCCAGCAGCCCCGAAGGGGCTCCCGAGCAGTACTTC.

The chain carries TRBV10-3 and TRBJ2-1, with 7 nucleotides matching TRBD1. The CDR3 sequence is 15 residues long. The J segment lost 5 bases and the V segment lost 5 bases, leaving 9 bases of the junction unmatched. Germline CDR1 reads ENHRY; CDR2 reads SYGVKD. CDR3 coding DNA: TGTGCCATCAGTCGCCAGGGGGAAGGGAACAATGAGCAGTTCTTC. Encoded protein: CAISRQGEGNNEQFF.

The chain couples TRBV5-1 to TRBJ2-5; 10 nucleotides align to TRBD2. The V gene end was trimmed by 4 bases and the J gene end by 2 bases; junction bases not matched to a gene: 8. Germline loops: CDR1 SGHRS, CDR2 YFSETQ. There are 16 residues in the CDR3. CDR3 bases: TGCGCCAGCAGCCGACGGCTAGCGGGAGCACAAGAGACCCAGTACTTC. It specifies CASSRRLAGAQETQYF.

The CDR3 sequence is CASSLALAGGYNEQFF. The CDR3 coding sequence is TGTGCCAGCAGCTTAGCTTTAGCGGGGGGCTACAATGAGCAGTTCTTC. The genes are TRBV7-3 and TRBJ2-1; 10 bases agree with TRBD2. Germline assignment: CDR1 SGHTA and CDR2 FQGTGA. CDR3 length equals 16 residues. The V gene end was trimmed by 2 bases and the J gene end by 3 bases; junction bases not matched to a gene: 4.

V usage is TRBV7-4 and J usage is TRBJ1-2; the D is unclear. The length of the CDR3 is 14 residues. V shed 5 bases and J shed 4 bases, with 14 bases lying between them. Looked up from germline, CDR1 is SGHVT and CDR2 is SQSDAQ. CDR3 sequence: CASSGYGVSYGYTF. The CDR3 nucleotides are TGTGCCAGCAGCGGTTACGGGGTAAGCTATGGCTACACCTTC.

CDR3 protein: CASSYSVGGDNSPLHF. CDR3 nucleotide sequence: TGTGCCAGCAGTTACTCGGTAGGGGGGGATAATTCACCCCTCCACTTT. The chain has TRBV6-5 and TRBJ1-6; TRBD1 is a possible D gene (6 bases). The germline CDR1 and CDR2 sequences are MNHEY and SVGAGI. This CDR3 has 16 residues. Trimming removed 0 bases at V and 5 bases at J, with 11 bases between.

The chain joins TRBV6-5 to TRBJ2-7; 9 bases line up with TRBD2. V lost 6 bases to trimming and J lost 2 bases; unmatched junction nucleotides: 5. The CDR3 covers 14 residues. Germline CDR1 reads MNHEY; CDR2 reads SVGAGI. The CDR3, as DNA: TGTGCCAGCAGGGGACTAGCCGAAACCTACGAGCAGTACTTC. Translation: CASRGLAETYEQYF.

Comment on this clone: An end of the junction differs from the germline gene, which may be a read error. The chain employs TRBV6-5 and TRBJ1-3; D is unresolved. The CDR3 is 11 amino acids. Germline CDR1 and CDR2: MNHEY and SVGAGI. CDR3 sequence: CASSFRNTIYF. The CDR3 nucleotides are TGTGCCAGTAGTTTTCGTAACACCATATATTTT.

The chain combines TRBV11-1 with TRBJ2-2; 7 bases align to TRBD1. The CDR3 consists of 15 residues. V lost 6 bases and J lost 1; bases outside the gene matches: 5. Germline CDR1 SGHAT, CDR2 FQDESV (reference sequence). In DNA, the CDR3 is TGTGCCAGCAGACGAGGACAGGTGAACACCGGGGAGCTGTTTTTT. This gives the protein CASRRGQVNTGELFF.

The genes are TRBV18 and TRBJ1-2; D is undetermined. This CDR3 spans 12 amino acids. With 2 bases removed from V and 4 bases from J, the gap between germline ends came to 5 bases. CDR1 and CDR2 (germline): KGHSH, LQKENI. CDR3 protein: CASSPEVYGYTF. CDR3 nucleotides: TGTGCCAGCTCACCAGAGGTCTATGGCTACACCTTC.

In the case of this clone: A junction boundary mismatches the germline segment, possibly from a read error. The chain carries TRBV7-9 and TRBJ2-5; 10 bases map to TRBD2. The CDR3 covers 16 residues. Looked up from germline, CDR1 is SEHNR and CDR2 is FQNEAQ (reference sequence). The CDR3 reads CASSLGSGGARENQYF. Written as DNA, the CDR3 is TGTGCCAGCAGCTTAGGGAGCGGGGGGGCAAGAGAGAACCAGTACTTC.

The CDR3 sequence is CAISPGGDRGSYGYTF. CDR3 DNA: TGTGCCATCAGTCCCGGGGGAGACAGGGGGTCCTATGGCTACACCTTC. V is TRBV10-3 and J is TRBJ1-2; TRBD1 aligns across 9 bases. The CDR3 extends over 16 amino acids. The junction had 11 bases not matched to a gene; V was cut back by 5 bases and J by 4 bases. Per the germline V gene, CDR1 is ENHRY and CDR2 is SYGVKD.

V and J are TRBV29-1 and TRBJ2-1; D perhaps matches TRBD2 (6 bases). Trimming removed 6 bases at V and 3 bases at J, with 24 bases between. The CDR3 spans 17 residues. Germline CDR1 SQVTM, CDR2 ANQGSEA. CDR3 bases: TGCAGCGTCGCCTCTCCCAGACTAGGAGGGAGCTACAATGAGCAGTTCTTC. Amino acid sequence: CSVASPRLGGSYNEQFF.

The genes are TRBV5-1 and TRBJ1-2; possibly TRBD1 for D (5 bases). Germline CDR1 reads SGHRS; CDR2 reads YFSETQ. The CDR3 spans 15 residues. V was clipped by 4 bases and J by 3 bases, with 16 bases between them. The CDR3 DNA sequence: TGCGCCAGCAGCGCCGGACAAGGGCTTGACTATGGCTACACCTTC. This encodes CASSAGQGLDYGYTF.

This chain connects TRBV4-2 to TRBJ2-3; possibly TRBD2 for D (5 bases). V lost 1 base and J 4 bases, leaving 15 bases between the germline ends. CDR3 length: 16 residues. Germline assignment: CDR1 LGHNA and CDR2 YNFKEQ. The CDR3 DNA follows: TGTGCCAGCAGCCAAGGGGTCGGACTGGCAGCAGATACGCAGTATTTT. Its protein is CASSQGVGLAADTQYF.

The gene calls are TRBV19 and TRBJ2-5, with 13 nucleotides matching TRBD2. The CDR3 sequence is 16 residues long. The junction had 2 bases not matched to a gene; V was cut back by 1 base and J by 3 bases. Germline V gene sequence: CDR1 LNHDA, CDR2 SQIVND (reference sequence). The CDR3 sequence: CASSIGLAGGKETQYF. As DNA, the CDR3 is TGTGCCAGTAGTATAGGACTAGCGGGGGGAAAAGAGACCCAGTACTTC.